Given below is one T cell receptor beta chain in context. As yet, its antigen is unknown. The CDR3 covers 14 residues. J was trimmed by 7 bases and V by 7 bases; bases with no gene match: 7. Germline CDR1 and CDR2: MDHEN and SYDVKM. The record originates from a study of PD-1 blockade in mismatch repair-deficient tumors. The sample's time point: 10-day in vitro stimulation with candidate neoantigen peptide 6. Mismatch repair deficiency was confirmed in all patients, by PCR or immunohistochemistry. The assay was immunoSEQ multiplex PCR, and TCRdb's table has in-frame clones only and misses some. The table records about 14,000 clones, about 86% of them present only once.

The material was cells cultured in vitro, obtained from a patient treated with pembrolizumab. The chain joins TRBV28 to TRBJ2-5; 12 bases fit TRBD2. The TCR originated in an adult with mismatch repair-deficient cancer. As DNA, the CDR3 is TGTGCCAGCACAATGACTAGCGGGAGCGGGACCCAGTACTTC. This codes for CASTMTSGSGTQYF.